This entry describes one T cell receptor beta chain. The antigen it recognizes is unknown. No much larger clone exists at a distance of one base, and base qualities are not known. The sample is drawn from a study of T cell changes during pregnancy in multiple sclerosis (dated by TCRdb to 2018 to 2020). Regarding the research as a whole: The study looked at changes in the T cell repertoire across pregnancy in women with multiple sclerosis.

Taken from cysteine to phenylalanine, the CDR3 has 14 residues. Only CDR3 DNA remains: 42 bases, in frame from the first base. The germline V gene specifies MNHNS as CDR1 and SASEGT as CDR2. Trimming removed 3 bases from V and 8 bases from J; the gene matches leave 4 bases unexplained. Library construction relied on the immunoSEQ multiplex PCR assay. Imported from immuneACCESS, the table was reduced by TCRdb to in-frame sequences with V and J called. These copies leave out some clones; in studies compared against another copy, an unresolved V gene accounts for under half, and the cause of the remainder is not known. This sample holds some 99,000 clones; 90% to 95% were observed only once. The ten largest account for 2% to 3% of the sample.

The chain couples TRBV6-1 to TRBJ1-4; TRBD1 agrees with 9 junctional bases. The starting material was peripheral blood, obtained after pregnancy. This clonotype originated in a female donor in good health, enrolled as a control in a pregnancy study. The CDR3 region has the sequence CASSDRDRAEKLFF. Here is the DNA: TGTGCCAGCAGTGACCGGGACAGGGCGGAAAAACTGTTTTTT.